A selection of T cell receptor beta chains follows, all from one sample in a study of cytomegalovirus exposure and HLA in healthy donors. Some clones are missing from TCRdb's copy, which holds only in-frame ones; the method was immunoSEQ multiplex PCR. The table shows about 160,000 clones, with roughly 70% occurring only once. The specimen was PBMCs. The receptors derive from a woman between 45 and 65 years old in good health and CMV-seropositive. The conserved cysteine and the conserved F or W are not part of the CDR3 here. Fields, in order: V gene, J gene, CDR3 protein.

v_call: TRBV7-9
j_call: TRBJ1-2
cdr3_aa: ASRPPLTYDGYT

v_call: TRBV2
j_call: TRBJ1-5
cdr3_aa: ASSDRVGNQPQH

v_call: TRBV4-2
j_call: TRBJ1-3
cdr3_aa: ASSQEGGPTSSGNTIY

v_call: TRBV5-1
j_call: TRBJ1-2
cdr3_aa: ASSLSQNYGYT

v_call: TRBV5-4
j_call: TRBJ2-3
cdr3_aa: ASSLYSGTSGADTQY

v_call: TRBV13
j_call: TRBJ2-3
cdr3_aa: ASSIGRESYTQY

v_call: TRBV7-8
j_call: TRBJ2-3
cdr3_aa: ASSLSDRGKLSTDTQY

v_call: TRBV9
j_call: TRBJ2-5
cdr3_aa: ASSAIGGQQETQY

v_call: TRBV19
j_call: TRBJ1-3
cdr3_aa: ASSRQISGNTIY

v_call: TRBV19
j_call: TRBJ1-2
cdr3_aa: ASRTGQGNYGYT

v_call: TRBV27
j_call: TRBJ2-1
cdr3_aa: ASCRDRGLNEQF

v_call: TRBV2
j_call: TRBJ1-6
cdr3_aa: ASRPGDSENSPLH

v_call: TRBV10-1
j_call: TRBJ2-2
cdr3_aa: ASSEEMYTGELF

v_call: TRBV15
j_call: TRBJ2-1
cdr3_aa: ATSRDYGDNEQF

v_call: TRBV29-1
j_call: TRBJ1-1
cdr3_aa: SVAIRGRSEAF

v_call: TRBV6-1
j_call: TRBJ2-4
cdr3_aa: ASSASGADKNIQY